These T cell receptor beta chains were read from a single sample in a study of blood T cell repertoires in COVID-19. Clones were sequenced by immunoSEQ multiplex PCR, and TCRdb holds only the in-frame ones, with some missing. The data hold around 260,000 clones, with about 85% observed a single time. Input material: peripheral blood. The origin of the receptors is a man in his sixties with acute or convalescent COVID-19. Both conserved end residues are part of each CDR3. D genes are given only for firm matches. The listing skips clone size in some rows; elsewhere it reads once, few, many or a size class.

j_gene: TRBJ1-4; abundance: -; d_gene: -; v_gene: TRBV27; CDR3aa: CASSAGARRAGLGEKLFF; CDR3nt: TGTGCCAGCAGTGCGGGGGCGCGGCGCGCGGGGCTGGGTGAAAAACTGTTTTTT
j_gene: TRBJ2-2; abundance: -; d_gene: TRBD1; v_gene: TRBV11-2; CDR3aa: CASSRFRTGENTGELFF; CDR3nt: TGTGCCAGCAGCCGATTTAGGACAGGGGAGAACACCGGGGAGCTGTTTTTT
j_gene: TRBJ2-1; abundance: once; d_gene: TRBD1; v_gene: TRBV5-4; CDR3aa: CASSLAAGGMRNEQFF; CDR3nt: TGTGCCAGCAGCCTGGCCGCAGGGGGAATGAGAAATGAGCAGTTCTTC
j_gene: TRBJ2-7; abundance: once; d_gene: -; v_gene: TRBV27; CDR3aa: CASRRDGSSYEQYF; CDR3nt: TGTGCCAGCCGACGGGACGGGAGCTCCTACGAGCAGTACTTC
j_gene: TRBJ1-2; abundance: -; d_gene: TRBD1; v_gene: TRBV12-3/TRBV12-4; CDR3aa: CASSPGQRGYTF; CDR3nt: TGTGCCAGCAGTCCGGGACAGCGCGGCTACACCTTC
j_gene: TRBJ2-7; abundance: few; d_gene: -; v_gene: TRBV6-6; CDR3aa: CASSVTSFYEQYF; CDR3nt: TGTGCCAGCAGTGTCACTAGCTTTTACGAGCAGTACTTC
j_gene: TRBJ1-4; abundance: -; d_gene: -; v_gene: TRBV6-6; CDR3aa: CASSYETGGLFF; CDR3nt: TGTGCCAGCAGTTACGAGACCGGGGGACTGTTTTTT
j_gene: TRBJ1-1; abundance: once; d_gene: -; v_gene: TRBV18; CDR3aa: CASSSHQNTEAFF; CDR3nt: TGTGCCAGCTCCTCACACCAGAACACTGAAGCTTTCTTT
j_gene: TRBJ2-7; abundance: -; d_gene: -; v_gene: TRBV5-1; CDR3aa: CASSLGAPYEQYF; CDR3nt: TGCGCCAGCAGTTTGGGGGCCCCCTACGAGCAGTACTTC
j_gene: TRBJ2-7; abundance: -; d_gene: TRBD2; v_gene: TRBV28; CDR3aa: CATRLAGAYEQYF; CDR3nt: TGTGCCACGAGACTAGCGGGAGCCTACGAGCAGTACTTC
j_gene: TRBJ2-7; abundance: once; d_gene: -; v_gene: TRBV28; CDR3aa: CASSWGRPYEQYF; CDR3nt: TGTGCCAGCAGTTGGGGCAGACCCTACGAGCAGTACTTC
j_gene: TRBJ2-7; abundance: -; d_gene: -; v_gene: TRBV7-2; CDR3aa: CASSLASTGFFEQYF; CDR3nt: TGTGCCAGCAGCTTAGCTTCCACAGGGTTCTTCGAGCAGTACTTC
j_gene: TRBJ2-5; abundance: -; d_gene: TRBD1; v_gene: TRBV5-4; CDR3aa: CASSQGQGQETQYF; CDR3nt: TGTGCCAGCAGTCAAGGACAGGGCCAAGAGACCCAGTACTTC
j_gene: TRBJ1-5; abundance: -; d_gene: -; v_gene: TRBV20-1; CDR3aa: CSASTGPPNQPQHF; CDR3nt: TGCAGTGCTAGTACAGGGCCCCCCAATCAGCCCCAGCATTTT
j_gene: TRBJ2-1; abundance: -; d_gene: TRBD2; v_gene: TRBV5-1; CDR3aa: CASSLGPGGRGNEQFF; CDR3nt: TGCGCCAGCAGCTTGGGTCCGGGAGGGCGCGGCAATGAGCAGTTCTTC
j_gene: TRBJ2-7; abundance: -; d_gene: TRBD1; v_gene: TRBV11-2; CDR3aa: CASTLGTAISYEQYF; CDR3nt: TGTGCCAGCACCCTTGGGACAGCGATTTCCTACGAGCAGTACTTC
j_gene: TRBJ1-5; abundance: once; d_gene: -; v_gene: TRBV4-3; CDR3aa: CASSQDPGGGQPQHF; CDR3nt: TGCGCCAGCAGCCAAGATCCGGGGGGGGGACAGCCCCAGCATTTT
j_gene: TRBJ2-5; abundance: once; d_gene: TRBD2; v_gene: TRBV6-2/TRBV6-3; CDR3aa: CASSGLAGETQYF; CDR3nt: TGTGCCAGCAGCGGGCTAGCGGGGGAGACCCAGTACTTC
j_gene: TRBJ1-1; abundance: -; d_gene: -; v_gene: TRBV10-3; CDR3aa: CAISESGGRDRGTEAFF; CDR3nt: TGTGCCATCAGTGAGTCGGGGGGTAGGGACCGTGGCACTGAAGCTTTCTTT
j_gene: TRBJ2-5; abundance: -; d_gene: -; v_gene: TRBV12-3/TRBV12-4; CDR3aa: CATRGIEETQYF; CDR3nt: TGTGCCACTAGGGGGATTGAAGAGACCCAGTACTTC
j_gene: TRBJ2-5; abundance: -; d_gene: -; v_gene: TRBV11-1; CDR3aa: CASSSSGVQETQYF; CDR3nt: TGTGCCAGCAGCTCCTCCGGAGTGCAAGAGACCCAGTACTTC
j_gene: TRBJ1-1; abundance: -; d_gene: -; v_gene: TRBV28; CDR3aa: CASSPGGDINTEAFF; CDR3nt: TGTGCCAGCAGCCCTGGGGGGGACATCAACACTGAAGCTTTCTTT
j_gene: TRBJ2-3; abundance: -; d_gene: TRBD2; v_gene: TRBV20-1; CDR3aa: CSASGAGEDTQYF; CDR3nt: TGCAGTGCTAGTGGCGCGGGGGAAGATACGCAGTATTTT
j_gene: TRBJ1-2; abundance: -; d_gene: -; v_gene: TRBV19; CDR3aa: CASSLASTVDGYTF; CDR3nt: TGTGCCAGTAGTTTAGCCAGCACAGTGGATGGCTACACCTTC
j_gene: TRBJ2-1; abundance: -; d_gene: TRBD2; v_gene: TRBV7-3; CDR3aa: CASSPKGLAGETWQHEQFF; CDR3nt: TGTGCCAGCAGCCCCAAGGGACTAGCGGGAGAAACGTGGCAGCATGAGCAGTTCTTC
j_gene: TRBJ2-3; abundance: -; d_gene: TRBD2; v_gene: TRBV4-1; CDR3aa: CASSQERGTSGMTDTQYF; CDR3nt: TGCGCCAGCAGCCAAGAAAGGGGGACTAGCGGGATGACAGATACGCAGTATTTT
j_gene: TRBJ1-3; abundance: -; d_gene: TRBD1; v_gene: TRBV6-5; CDR3aa: CASSISTGSGNTIYF; CDR3nt: TGTGCCAGCAGTATATCGACAGGGTCCGGAAACACCATATATTTT